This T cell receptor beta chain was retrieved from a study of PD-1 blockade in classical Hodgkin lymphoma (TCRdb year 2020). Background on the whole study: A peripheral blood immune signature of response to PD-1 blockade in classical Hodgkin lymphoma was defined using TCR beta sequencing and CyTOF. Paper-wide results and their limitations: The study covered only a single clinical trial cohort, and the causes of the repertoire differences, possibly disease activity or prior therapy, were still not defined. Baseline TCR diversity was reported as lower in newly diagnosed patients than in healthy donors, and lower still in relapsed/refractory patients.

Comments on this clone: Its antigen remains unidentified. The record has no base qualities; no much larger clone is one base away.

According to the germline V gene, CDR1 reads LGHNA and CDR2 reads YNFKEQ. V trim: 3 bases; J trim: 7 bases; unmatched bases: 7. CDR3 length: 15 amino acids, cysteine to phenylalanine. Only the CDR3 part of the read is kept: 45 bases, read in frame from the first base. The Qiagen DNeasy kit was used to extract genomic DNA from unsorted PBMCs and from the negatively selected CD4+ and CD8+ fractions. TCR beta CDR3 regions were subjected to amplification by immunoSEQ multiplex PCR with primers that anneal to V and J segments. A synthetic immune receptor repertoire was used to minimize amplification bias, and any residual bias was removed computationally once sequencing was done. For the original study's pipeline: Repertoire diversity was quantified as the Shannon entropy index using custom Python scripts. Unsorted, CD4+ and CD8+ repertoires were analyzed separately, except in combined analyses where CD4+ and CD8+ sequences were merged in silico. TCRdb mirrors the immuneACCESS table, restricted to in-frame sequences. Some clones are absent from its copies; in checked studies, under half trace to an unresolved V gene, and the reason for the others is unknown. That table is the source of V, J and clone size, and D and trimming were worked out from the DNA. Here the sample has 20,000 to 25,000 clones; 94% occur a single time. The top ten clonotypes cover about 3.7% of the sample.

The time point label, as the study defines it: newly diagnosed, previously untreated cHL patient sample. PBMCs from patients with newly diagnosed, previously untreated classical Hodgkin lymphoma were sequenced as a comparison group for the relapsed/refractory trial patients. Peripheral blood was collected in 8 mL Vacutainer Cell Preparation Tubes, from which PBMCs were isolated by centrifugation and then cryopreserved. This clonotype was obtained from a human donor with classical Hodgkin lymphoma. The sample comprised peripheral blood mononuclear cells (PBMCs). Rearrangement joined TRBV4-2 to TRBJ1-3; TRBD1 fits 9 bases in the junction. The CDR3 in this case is CASSQPKTGGNTIYF. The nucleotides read TGTGCCAGCAGCCAGCCAAAGACAGGGGGGAACACCATATATTTT.